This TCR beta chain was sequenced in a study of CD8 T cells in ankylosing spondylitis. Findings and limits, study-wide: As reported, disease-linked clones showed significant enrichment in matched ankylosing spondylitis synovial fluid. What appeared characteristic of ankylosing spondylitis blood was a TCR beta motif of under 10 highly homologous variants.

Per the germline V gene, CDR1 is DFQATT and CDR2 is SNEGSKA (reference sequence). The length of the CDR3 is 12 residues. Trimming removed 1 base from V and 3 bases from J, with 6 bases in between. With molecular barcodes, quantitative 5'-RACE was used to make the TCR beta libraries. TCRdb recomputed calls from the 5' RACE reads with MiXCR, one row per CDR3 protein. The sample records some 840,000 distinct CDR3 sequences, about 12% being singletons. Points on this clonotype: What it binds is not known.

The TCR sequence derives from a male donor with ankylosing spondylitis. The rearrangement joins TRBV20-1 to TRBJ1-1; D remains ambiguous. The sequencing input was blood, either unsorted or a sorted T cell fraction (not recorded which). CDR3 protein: CSARGVYTEAFF. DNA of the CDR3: TGCAGTGCTAGAGGTGTTTACACTGAAGCTTTCTTT.